Reported below is one T cell receptor (beta chain). The target antigen is unknown. The data stem from a study of regulatory and conventional T cells in RAG deficiency. Broader study findings: Shannon entropy was markedly lower and Simpson indices higher in RAG-deficient patients than control T-cell subsets. Shorter CDR3s in all patient subsets; >75% Treg-Tconv overlap in Omenn. Compared with controls, unique Treg TCR beta sequences dropped around 100-fold in Omenn syndrome and CID/AS.

Blood CD4+ CD25-low CD127-high conventional T cells supplied the genomic DNA template. Data came from immunoSEQ multiplex PCR; TCRdb stores just in-frame clones and leaves some out. The table lists roughly 29,000 clones, roughly 95% of them singletons. This sample was also put to use in a study of regulatory T cells. Turning to that study: The primer mix had 52 TRBV and 13 TRBJ primers. In patients, unique TRB V-J pairs were restricted and V/J usage skewed, especially in Tregs.

The sequence came from a human donor in good health. The source material was CD25- CD4+ T cells sorted from blood.

The CDR3 sequence is CASSLGGTGTYEQYF. For the CDR3, the DNA is TGTGCCAGTAGTTTGGGAGGGACGGGGACCTACGAGCAGTACTTC. V gene TRBV19 combines with J gene TRBJ2-7; 7 bases are shared with TRBD2. Germline loops: CDR1 LNHDA, CDR2 SQIVND (reference sequence). The CDR3 loop spans 15 amino acids. With V trimmed by 5 bases and J by 2 bases, 9 bases remained unmatched.